The rows below give T cell receptor beta chains drawn from one sample of a study of cytomegalovirus exposure and HLA in healthy donors. Produced via immunoSEQ multiplex PCR; TCRdb's table is partial and in-frame only. The table includes about 220,000 clones, 87% detected once. Material: PBMCs. The receptors were gathered from a man aged 18 to 35 in good health and CMV-seronegative. Both conserved end residues are part of each CDR3. D genes are given only for firm matches. A row's size may be missing; if present it is once, few, many or a size class.

clone size: once; CDR3 length: 15; V gene: TRBV27; D gene: TRBD1; J gene: TRBJ1-2; CDR3 DNA: TGTGCCAGCAGACTTCGGACAGGGGGCCTCTATGGCTACACCTTC; CDR3 protein: CASRLRTGGLYGYTF
clone size: NA; CDR3 length: 12; V gene: TRBV7-9; D gene: NA; J gene: TRBJ2-3; CDR3 DNA: TGTGCCAGCAGCTTAGAGGGGGTTACGCAGTATTTT; CDR3 protein: CASSLEGVTQYF
clone size: NA; CDR3 length: 14; V gene: TRBV5-1; D gene: NA; J gene: TRBJ1-1; CDR3 DNA: TGCGCCAGCAGCTATCAGGGAATTAACACTGAAGCTTTCTTT; CDR3 protein: CASSYQGINTEAFF
clone size: NA; CDR3 length: 13; V gene: TRBV5-1; D gene: NA; J gene: TRBJ2-1; CDR3 DNA: TGCGCCAGCAGCAACACACAGGCCTGGGAGCAGTTCTTC; CDR3 protein: CASSNTQAWEQFF
clone size: NA; CDR3 length: 14; V gene: TRBV6-1; D gene: TRBD1; J gene: TRBJ1-2; CDR3 DNA: TGTGCCAGCACGGGGACAGGGGGCGATTATGGCTACACCTTC; CDR3 protein: CASTGTGGDYGYTF
clone size: NA; CDR3 length: 18; V gene: TRBV5-6; D gene: NA; J gene: TRBJ2-1; CDR3 DNA: TGTGCCAGCAGCTTGTCTCGTCCTGGACCTCTAGCTTTCAATGAGCAGTTCTTC; CDR3 protein: CASSLSRPGPLAFNEQFF
clone size: NA; CDR3 length: 15; V gene: TRBV28; D gene: NA; J gene: TRBJ2-1; CDR3 DNA: TGTGCCAGCAGTCCGACTAGGAGCTCCTACAATGAGCAGTTCTTC; CDR3 protein: CASSPTRSSYNEQFF
clone size: NA; CDR3 length: 14; V gene: TRBV19; D gene: NA; J gene: TRBJ2-1; CDR3 DNA: TGTGCCAGTACCCCGGGTAGCTCCTACAATGAGCAGTTCTTC; CDR3 protein: CASTPGSSYNEQFF
clone size: once; CDR3 length: 15; V gene: TRBV4-1; D gene: TRBD2; J gene: TRBJ2-7; CDR3 DNA: TGCGCCAGCAGCCCCGGGGAGGGGAAGGGGTACGAGCAGTACTTC; CDR3 protein: CASSPGEGKGYEQYF
clone size: NA; CDR3 length: 14; V gene: TRBV7-8; D gene: NA; J gene: TRBJ2-7; CDR3 DNA: TGTGCCAGCAGCTTAGTTGGCACCTCCTACGAGCAGTACTTC; CDR3 protein: CASSLVGTSYEQYF
clone size: NA; CDR3 length: 13; V gene: TRBV4-1; D gene: NA; J gene: TRBJ2-5; CDR3 DNA: TGCGCCAGCAGCCTTGGGCCCTTGGAGACCCAGTACTTC; CDR3 protein: CASSLGPLETQYF
clone size: NA; CDR3 length: 12; V gene: TRBV7-2; D gene: NA; J gene: TRBJ2-1; CDR3 DNA: TGTGCCAGCAGTTACTCCTACAATGAGCAGTTCTTC; CDR3 protein: CASSYSYNEQFF
clone size: NA; CDR3 length: 15; V gene: TRBV9; D gene: NA; J gene: TRBJ1-5; CDR3 DNA: TGTGCCAGCAGCGTAGAGATAGACTTTAATCAGCCCCAGCATTTT; CDR3 protein: CASSVEIDFNQPQHF
clone size: once; CDR3 length: 15; V gene: TRBV28; D gene: NA; J gene: TRBJ1-6; CDR3 DNA: TGTGCCAGCAGGCCTACAGGGATCTATAATTCACCCCTCCACTTT; CDR3 protein: CASRPTGIYNSPLHF
clone size: NA; CDR3 length: 12; V gene: TRBV9; D gene: NA; J gene: TRBJ2-7; CDR3 DNA: TGTGCCAGCAGCGGGGAGTCCTACGAGCAGTACTTC; CDR3 protein: CASSGESYEQYF
clone size: NA; CDR3 length: 14; V gene: TRBV5-4; D gene: TRBD2; J gene: TRBJ2-1; CDR3 DNA: TGTGCCAGCAGCTTGGTGGTAGCGGGCAATGAGCAGTTCTTC; CDR3 protein: CASSLVVAGNEQFF
clone size: NA; CDR3 length: 15; V gene: TRBV7-9; D gene: NA; J gene: TRBJ2-7; CDR3 DNA: TGTGCCAGCAGCCGAGAATCTATGGTTCCCTACGAGCAGTACTTC; CDR3 protein: CASSRESMVPYEQYF
clone size: NA; CDR3 length: 14; V gene: TRBV9; D gene: NA; J gene: TRBJ1-1; CDR3 DNA: TGTGCCAGCAGCGTAACGGACAGGAACACTGAAGCTTTCTTT; CDR3 protein: CASSVTDRNTEAFF
clone size: NA; CDR3 length: 13; V gene: TRBV7-2; D gene: NA; J gene: TRBJ1-6; CDR3 DNA: TGTGCCAGCCTCGGCTCCTATAATTCACCCCTCCACTTT; CDR3 protein: CASLGSYNSPLHF
clone size: NA; CDR3 length: 17; V gene: TRBV27; D gene: NA; J gene: TRBJ1-2; CDR3 DNA: TGTGCCAGCAGTTTCTCCCGTCCCAGGGAGGGGGGGTATGGCTACACCTTC; CDR3 protein: CASSFSRPREGGYGYTF
clone size: NA; CDR3 length: 16; V gene: TRBV7-8; D gene: NA; J gene: TRBJ2-3; CDR3 DNA: TGTGCTATCCGAGACCCACCGGGACTTAAGGCAGATACGCAGTATTTT; CDR3 protein: CAIRDPPGLKADTQYF
clone size: NA; CDR3 length: 16; V gene: TRBV28; D gene: NA; J gene: TRBJ1-2; CDR3 DNA: TGTGCCAGCAGTTTACCCGGATCCCAGCGGAACTATGGCTACACCTTC; CDR3 protein: CASSLPGSQRNYGYTF
clone size: NA; CDR3 length: 18; V gene: TRBV5-5; D gene: TRBD1; J gene: TRBJ1-2; CDR3 DNA: TGTGCCAGCAGCCCTACCTTGATAACAGGGGGCGTAGACTATGGCTACACCTTC; CDR3 protein: CASSPTLITGGVDYGYTF
clone size: NA; CDR3 length: 15; V gene: TRBV25-1; D gene: TRBD2; J gene: TRBJ2-5; CDR3 DNA: TGTGCCAGCAGTGTAGGACTAGCGGGAGTCGAGACCCAGTACTTC; CDR3 protein: CASSVGLAGVETQYF
clone size: NA; CDR3 length: 14; V gene: TRBV5-4; D gene: TRBD2; J gene: TRBJ2-7; CDR3 DNA: TGTGCCAGCAGCTTCGAGCGGGGGTCCTACGAGCAGTACTTC; CDR3 protein: CASSFERGSYEQYF
clone size: NA; CDR3 length: 15; V gene: TRBV29-1; D gene: NA; J gene: TRBJ2-3; CDR3 DNA: TGCAGCGTCGCCCCCTCAGGGGTTGGGACAGATACGCAGTATTTT; CDR3 protein: CSVAPSGVGTDTQYF